These 3 T cell receptor beta chains share one sample of origin, sequenced in a study of cytomegalovirus exposure and HLA in healthy donors. The table came from immunoSEQ multiplex PCR; TCRdb's copy has only in-frame clones and leaves some out. Among about 260,000 clones, less than 95% were seen once, and the ten largest hold 3.1%. Material: PBMCs. These receptors originate from a woman aged 25 to 39 in good health and CMV-seronegative.

The chain links TRBV7-9 to TRBJ2-2, with D possibly being TRBD1 (5 bases). V was cut by 1 base and J by 8 bases, with 8 bases left in between. Germline-derived CDR1 and CDR2 are SEHNR and FQNEAQ (reference sequence). The CDR3 is 13 residues long. The CDR3 coding sequence is TGTGCCAGCAGCTTAGACAGGTCGGGGGAGCTGTTTTTT. Amino acid sequence: CASSLDRSGELFF.

This clone is labeled as large. The rearrangement joins TRBV7-2 to TRBJ2-1; D perhaps matches TRBD1 (5 bases). The V end was cut by 5 bases, the J end by 2 bases, with 13 bases between. The length of the CDR3 is 15 residues. Germline V CDR1 and CDR2: SGHTA, FQGNSA. CDR3: CASSPYGAAYNEQFF. The CDR3 coding sequence is TGTGCCAGCAGCCCCTATGGGGCGGCCTACAATGAGCAGTTCTTC.

V usage is TRBV28 and J usage is TRBJ2-3; possibly TRBD2 for D (6 bases). Germline CDR1 MDHEN, CDR2 SYDVKM. V was pared by 7 bases and J by 5 bases, with 13 bases between. This CDR3 is 13 amino acids long. The CDR3 region is CASMRRGLDTQYF. CDR3 coding DNA: TGTGCCAGCATGAGGCGGGGATTAGATACGCAGTATTTT. Full variable domain (outside the CDR3, taken from reference TRBV28 and TRBJ2-3): DVKVTQSSRYLVKRTGEKVFLECVQDMDHENMFWYRQDPGLGLRLIYFSYDVKMKEKGDIPEGYSVSREKKERFSLILESASTNQTSMYLCASMRRGLDTQYFGPGTRLTVL.